Listed below are T cell receptor beta chains from one sample, sequenced in a study of CD8 T cells in ankylosing spondylitis. MiXCR, applied by TCRdb to the 5' RACE reads, yields one record per CDR3 protein. Of some 840,000 distinct CDR3 sequences detected, about an eighth appear once; the ten largest clones hold 0.51%. The material sequenced was blood, either unsorted or a sorted T cell fraction (not recorded which). Receptors originate from a male donor with ankylosing spondylitis. Both conserved end residues are part of each CDR3. D genes are given only for firm matches. Size is stated for part of the rows, as once, few or many counts, or as a class when the clone is expanded.

TRBV20-1,TRBJ1-1,NA,few,TGCAGCTCACAGGGACGCACTGAAGCTTTCTTT,CSSQGRTEAFF
TRBV15,TRBJ2-5,TRBD2,NA,TGTGCCACCCAGGGACTAGCGGGCCAAGAGACCCAGTACTTC,CATQGLAGQETQYF
TRBV6-2/TRBV6-3,TRBJ2-1,NA,few,TGTGCCAGCAGTCACAGGGGGGGCCATACCTACAATGAGCAGTTCTTC,CASSHRGGHTYNEQFF
TRBV20-1,TRBJ2-7,TRBD1,few,TGCAGTGCTGGGGGAAGACAGGGGGGCGCCATCTACGAGCAGTACTTC,CSAGGRQGGAIYEQYF
TRBV7-3,TRBJ2-7,NA,few,TGTGCCAGCAGCACAGTCCCGGGTAACGAGCAGTACTTC,CASSTVPGNEQYF
TRBV3-1,TRBJ2-4,NA,NA,TGTGCCAGCAGCCAAGAACTGAGAAACATTCAGTACTTC,CASSQELRNIQYF
TRBV29-1,TRBJ2-2,TRBD1,NA,TGCAGCGCCGTGGGGGACAGGAGCAACACCGGGGAGCTGTTTTTT,CSAVGDRSNTGELFF
TRBV9,TRBJ2-7,NA,few,TGTGCCAGCAGCGTAGCATCGGCGGGGGCTTCCTACGAGCAGTACTTC,CASSVASAGASYEQYF
TRBV2,TRBJ2-2,TRBD1,NA,TGTGCCAGCAGGCTGGGACAGGGCCCCGGGGAGCTGTTTTTT,CASRLGQGPGELFF
TRBV7-2,TRBJ2-3,NA,few,TGTGCCAGCAGCCCAAGGCCAAGGGGGGACACAGATACGCAGTATTTT,CASSPRPRGDTDTQYF
TRBV9,TRBJ2-6,NA,many,TGCGCCAGCAGCGTGGGGAGCTCTGGGGCCAACGTCCTGACTTTC,CASSVGSSGANVLTF
TRBV4-2,TRBJ1-2,NA,few,TGTGCCAGCAGCCAAGGCGGGAGGGCTGGTGGCTACACCTTC,CASSQGGRAGGYTF
TRBV29-1,TRBJ2-5,TRBD1,many,TGCAGCGACCTATCCCACAGGGGGCTGAAGACCCAGTACTTC,CSDLSHRGLKTQYF
TRBV4-3,TRBJ1-2,NA,many,TGCGCCAGCAGCCAAGTGAACGGGGACATTCGTTATGGCTACACCTTC,CASSQVNGDIRYGYTF
TRBV5-1,TRBJ2-5,NA,few,TGCGCCAGCAGCTTGGCCTTTGGGCTTCAAGAGACCCAGTACTTC,CASSLAFGLQETQYF
TRBV4-3,TRBJ2-1,NA,few,TGCGCCAGCAGCCAAGGAGGTCTAGGGGGTTACAATGAGCAGTTCTTC,CASSQGGLGGYNEQFF
TRBV6-1,TRBJ2-7,NA,NA,TGTGCCAGCAGTGACGCAGGGAGTCTCTCCTACGAGCAGTACTTC,CASSDAGSLSYEQYF
TRBV12-3/TRBV12-4,TRBJ2-1,NA,few,TGTGCCAGCAGCCCGATGGGGGAGATCTCCTACAATGAGCAGTTCTTC,CASSPMGEISYNEQFF
TRBV7-2,TRBJ2-7,NA,few,TGTGCCAGCAGCTTCAGCAAGGGGAACGAGCAGTACTTC,CASSFSKGNEQYF
TRBV18,TRBJ2-7,TRBD2,NA,TGTGCCAGCTCACCCCCGGGACTAGCTTTGAGTCCCTACGAGCAGTACTTC,CASSPPGLALSPYEQYF
TRBV28,TRBJ2-5,NA,NA,TGTGCCAGCAGTTATCCCAAACTTGGGGAGACCCAGTACTTC,CASSYPKLGETQYF
TRBV20-1,TRBJ2-3,NA,NA,TGCAGTGCTTCCAGACTAGTAGGCACAGATACGCAGTATTTT,CSASRLVGTDTQYF
TRBV6-2/TRBV6-3,TRBJ1-1,NA,few,TGTGCCAGCAAGAGTCGGGGGACTGAAGCTTTCTTT,CASKSRGTEAFF
TRBV28,TRBJ2-1,NA,NA,TGTGCCAGCAGTAGGCTAAGCCTCGGGAATGAGCAGTTCTTC,CASSRLSLGNEQFF
TRBV12-3/TRBV12-4,TRBJ1-2,NA,NA,TGTGCCAGCAGTGCCCGAGGGACCCCCTCTGGCTACACCTTC,CASSARGTPSGYTF
TRBV5-1,TRBJ2-5,NA,many,TGCGCCAGCAGCTTGGTCGGCCAGGCAGAGACCCAGTACTTC,CASSLVGQAETQYF
TRBV20-1,TRBJ1-1,NA,NA,TGCAGTGCTATAGGTCCCGCAGGGGTGAACACTGAAGCTTTCTTT,CSAIGPAGVNTEAFF
TRBV29-1,TRBJ1-3,NA,many,TGCAGCGTTGTATCGAGGGGTGGAACTGGAAACACCATATATTTT,CSVVSRGGTGNTIYF
TRBV5-1,TRBJ1-2,TRBD1,NA,TGCGCCAGCAGCTTGAGTGGCCAGGGGGTAAACTATGGCTACACCTTC,CASSLSGQGVNYGYTF
TRBV27,TRBJ2-7,TRBD1,few,TGTGCCAGCAGTTCCCGGGGGACAGGGATTATCGACGAGCAGTACTTC,CASSSRGTGIIDEQYF